The 13 T cell receptor beta chains reported below all come from one sample, sequenced in a study of OX40 agonist ivuxolimab in advanced cancers. TCRdb keeps only in-frame clones here, not all; method: immunoSEQ multiplex PCR. Here the sample spans about 21,000 clones, roughly 83% being singletons. Specimen: CD4+ or CD8+ T cells sorted from blood, collected in a trial of the OX40 agonist ivuxolimab. The receptors shown here come from an adult with an advanced solid tumor such as melanoma, head and neck, liver or kidney cancer.

The rearrangement links TRBV5-1 to TRBJ2-3, with 7 bases that match TRBD2. The CDR3 is 15 amino acids. Trimming at V came to 4 bases and at J to 5 bases, leaving 10 bases not matched to a gene. Germline V gene lookup returns CDR1 SGHRS and CDR2 YFSETQ. Here the CDR3 reads CASSEPSGGGDTQYF. For the CDR3, the DNA is TGCGCCAGCAGCGAACCTAGCGGAGGAGGAGATACGCAGTATTTT.

This clone qualifies as medium-sized. The chain employs TRBV19 and TRBJ2-1, with 16 bases matching TRBD2. The CDR3 spans 19 residues. Germline loops: CDR1 LNHDA, CDR2 SQIVND (reference sequence). Unmatched junction bases numbered 13, after V lost 4 bases and J lost 7 bases. CDR3 sequence: CASSTTDRWGLAGGNEQFF. CDR3 DNA: TGTGCCAGTAGTACCACGGACAGGTGGGGACTAGCGGGAGGGAATGAGCAGTTCTTC. Full variable domain (missing parts from reference TRBV19 and TRBJ2-1): DGGITQSPKYLFRKEGQNVTLSCEQNLNHDAMYWYRQDPGQGLRLIYYSQIVNDFQKGDIAEGYSVSREKKESFPLTVTSAQKNPTAFYLCASSTTDRWGLAGGNEQFFGPGTRLTVL.

Written as DNA, the CDR3 is TGCGCCAGCAACCCCACGGGAGGGCCTAACTATGGCTACACCTTC. Translated: CASNPTGGPNYGYTF. V gene TRBV4-1 combines with J gene TRBJ1-2; D remains unclear. V was cut by 7 bases and J by 0 bases, with 15 bases left in between. Germline V lookup: CDR1 MGHRA, CDR2 YSYEKL. The CDR3 spans 15 residues.

The table lists this clone with a count of one. This sequence joins TRBV21-1 and TRBJ2-1; the table names TRBD2, a call not compared with the DNA. TRBV21-1 is classified as a pseudogene. This CDR3 has 13 amino acids. CDR3 bases: TGTGCCAGCAGCAAAGATGGCGGCAATGAGCAGTTCTTC. It is translated as CASSKDGGNEQFF.

V usage is TRBV4-1 and J usage is TRBJ1-3; D gene unclear. V shed 0 bases and J shed 1 base, with 7 bases lying between them. The CDR3 totals 15 residues. Germline CDR1 MGHRA, CDR2 YSYEKL. The CDR3 loop reads CASSQDLGSGNTIYF. The CDR3 DNA reads TGCGCCAGCAGCCAAGATCTAGGGTCTGGAAACACCATATATTTT.

This rearrangement joins TRBV4-1 to TRBJ2-1; TRBD1 matches 9 bases. The V gene's germline CDR1 is MGHRA and CDR2 YSYEKL. After removal of 0 bases from V and 4 bases from J, the junction contained 4 bases not matched to a gene. The CDR3 has 16 amino acids. CDR3 coding DNA: TGCGCCAGCAGCCAAGAGGGGGGGACAGGGTACAATGAGCAGTTCTTC. It encodes CASSQEGGTGYNEQFF.

The chain combines TRBV21-1 with TRBJ2-1; the table assigns TRBD1, which was not confirmed against the DNA. TRBV21-1 is termed a pseudogene. This CDR3 region has 16 residues. The CDR3 loop is CASSTGDRVFGGEQFF. The CDR3 bases are TGTGCCAGCAGTACGGGGGACAGGGTCTTCGGCGGTGAGCAGTTCTTC.

The chain employs TRBV15 and TRBJ2-7, with 9 bases lining up with TRBD1. Germline values: CDR1 LNHNV, CDR2 YYDKDF (reference sequence). The CDR3 has 15 amino acids. Losses at the gene ends were 5 bases for V and 3 bases for J; bases not matched to a gene: 8. The CDR3 nucleotides read TGTGCCACCAGCTCGAACCCGGGACAGGGCTACGAGCAGTACTTC. This codes for CATSSNPGQGYEQYF.

The V gene is TRBV5-1, the J gene TRBJ2-1, with a possible D match to TRBD2 (6 bases). V was cut by 3 bases and J by 5 bases, with 15 bases left in between. Germline CDR1 reads SGHRS; CDR2 reads YFSETQ. This CDR3 is built from 15 residues. The DNA of the CDR3 is TGCGCCAGCAGCTCTGGAGGGCGGCGTAACAATGAGCAGTTCTTC. Its protein is CASSSGGRRNNEQFF.

Sample share makes this clone medium-sized. This chain joins TRBV4-1 and TRBJ1-1; D is unresolved. The CDR3 sequence is 14 residues long. V dropped 1 base and J dropped 4 bases, with 10 bases sitting between them. Germline CDR1 MGHRA, CDR2 YSYEKL. For the CDR3, the DNA is TGCGCCAGCAGCCAAGCTAGCCTTCCCACTGAAGCTTTCTTT. It translates to CASSQASLPTEAFF.

This chain joins TRBV9 and TRBJ2-4; D is tentatively TRBD1 or TRBD2 (6 bases each). Trimming pared 4 bases from V and 7 bases from J, leaving 18 bases between. In germline, CDR1 is SGDLS, CDR2 YYNGEE. The CDR3 covers 15 residues. The CDR3 DNA reads TGTGCCAGCAGCCCCGGGGGCGGCGGCGGGAACATTCAGTACTTC. Translated, it gives CASSPGGGGGNIQYF.

V is TRBV7-9 and J is TRBJ2-7, with D unresolved. Germline CDR1 reads SEHNR; CDR2 reads FQNEAQ (reference sequence). V gave up 4 bases and J gave up 3 bases, with 10 bases separating them. CDR3 length: 13 amino acids. CDR3 bases: TGTGCCAGCAGCTGGGAACTGGGCTACGAGCAGTACTTC. This translates into CASSWELGYEQYF.

The chain carries TRBV2 and TRBJ2-2, with 10 bases aligning to TRBD2. V lost 2 bases to trimming and J lost 1 base; unmatched junction nucleotides: 7. Germline loops: CDR1 SNHLY, CDR2 FYNNEI. The CDR3 spans 18 residues. The CDR3 region has the DNA TGTGCCAGCAGTGAATATTCGAGCGGGAGGGGGAACACCGGGGAGCTGTTTTTT. Amino acid sequence: CASSEYSSGRGNTGELFF.